These 23 T cell receptor beta chains came from one sample sequenced in a study of cytomegalovirus exposure and HLA in healthy donors. Primers included in the PCR were 60 Vbeta and 13 Jbeta primers. Sequencing was performed with immunoSEQ multiplex PCR; in TCRdb, only in-frame clones are kept and a portion is missing. The table lists around 150,000 clones, approximately 80% of them singletons. The sequenced sample consisted of PBMCs. These receptors originate from a man between 18 and 35 years old in good health and CMV-seropositive.

The chain has TRBV20-1 and TRBJ1-2; unclear D gene. V was trimmed by 6 bases and J by 1 base, leaving 6 bases between them. The germline V gene encodes CDR1 DFQATT and CDR2 SNEGSKA (reference sequence). The CDR3 extends over 11 amino acids. In DNA form, the CDR3 reads TGCAGTGCGGGGAGTAACTATGGCTACACCTTC. It codes for CSAGSNYGYTF.

The genes are TRBV28 and TRBJ1-5; no definite D call. This CDR3 is built from 14 residues. Germline V CDR1 and CDR2: MDHEN, SYDVKM. V lost 7 bases, J lost 2 bases, and 12 bases lay in between. The CDR3 spells CASTSLVRNQPQHF. DNA for the CDR3: TGTGCCAGCACGTCGTTAGTTCGCAATCAGCCCCAGCATTTT.

This chain joins TRBV13 and TRBJ1-1, with D maybe TRBD1 (6 bases). Germline CDR1 reads PRHDT; CDR2 reads FYEKMQ (reference sequence). V was shortened by 4 bases and J by 6 bases, with 12 bases between the two germline ends. The CDR3 spans 13 residues. CDR3 bases: TGTGCCAGCAGCTCCCACAGGGCGGCTGAAGCTTTCTTT. It is translated as CASSSHRAAEAFF.

The chain carries TRBV4-1 and TRBJ1-1; tentative D call: TRBD1 (5 bases). Trimming took off 0 bases at V and 9 bases at J, with 11 bases between the two ends. CDR1 MGHRA and CDR2 YSYEKL come from the germline V gene. The CDR3 is made up of 13 amino acids. The DNA for the CDR3 is TGCGCCAGCAGCCAAGACAGGGAAATAAAAGCTTTCTTT. It codes for CASSQDREIKAFF.

The genes are TRBV11-2 and TRBJ1-1, with D maybe TRBD1 (5 bases). The CDR3 runs to 13 residues. V lost 1 base and J 4 bases, leaving 7 bases between the germline ends. Germline-derived CDR1 and CDR2 are SGHAT and FQNNGV. The CDR3 here is CASSLARVTEAFF. CDR3 nucleotides: TGTGCCAGCAGCTTAGCCAGGGTCACTGAAGCTTTCTTT.

CDR3 DNA sequence: TGTGCCAGCAGCTTAGATTCCAGGGACTATGGCTACACCTTC. It encodes CASSLDSRDYGYTF. This sequence joins TRBV7-8 and TRBJ1-2, with D possibly being TRBD1 (5 bases). The CDR3 sequence is 14 residues long. Trimming shortened V by 1 base and J by 3 bases, and 9 bases separated the two germline ends. CDR1 SGHVS and CDR2 FQNEAQ come from the germline V gene.

The rearrangement uses TRBV29-1 and TRBJ2-7; 10 positions agree with TRBD2. Trimming cost V 6 bases and J 6 bases; bases outside gene matches: 20. Germline loops: CDR1 SQVTM, CDR2 ANQGSEA. This CDR3 region has 17 residues. DNA for the CDR3: TGCAGCGTCGGAGGGCCCGCCGAGGCTAGCGGGAGTTCCGAGCAGTACTTC. Translated: CSVGGPAEASGSSEQYF.

This chain connects TRBV4-2 to TRBJ2-7; TRBD1 matches at 9 bases. Per the germline V gene, CDR1 is LGHNA and CDR2 is YNFKEQ. Unmatched junction bases numbered 3, after V lost 0 bases and J lost 3 bases. The CDR3 extends over 15 amino acids. Here the CDR3 reads CASSQETGGFYEQYF. The CDR3 DNA follows: TGTGCCAGCAGCCAAGAAACAGGGGGCTTCTACGAGCAGTACTTC.

This clone was found a few times. The chain is built from TRBV2 and TRBJ1-5; TRBD1 is a possible D gene (6 bases). The CDR3 runs 15 residues. The germline CDR1 and CDR2 sequences are SNHLY and FYNNEI. Between the trimmed V and J ends, which lost 7 bases and 4 bases, there was a span of 17 bases. The CDR3 DNA reads as TGTGCCAGCACGAGGCAGGGGTCTTCTAATCAGCCCCAGCATTTT. Translation: CASTRQGSSNQPQHF.

In this sample, this clone turned up a few times. The chain is built from TRBV21-1 and TRBJ2-5; the table's TRBD1 call for D was not verified on the DNA. TRBV21-1 is marked as a pseudogene. The CDR3 spans 13 residues. CDR3 DNA: TGTGCCAGCAGCGAAGACAGTGGAGAGACCCAGTACTTC. Translated: CASSEDSGETQYF.

The chain recombines TRBV7-6 with TRBJ1-1; 10 nucleotides agree with TRBD1. The germline V gene has CDR1 SGHVS and CDR2 FNYEAQ. The CDR3 consists of 14 residues. The V gene end was trimmed by 2 bases and the J gene end by 7 bases; junction bases not matched to a gene: 4. The CDR3 DNA is TGTGCCAGCAGCTTATTTGGACAGGGGGTTGAAGCTTTCTTT. Its translation is CASSLFGQGVEAFF.

The chain uses TRBV11-2 and TRBJ2-3, with a possible D match to TRBD1 (6 bases). Trimming stripped 3 bases from V and 2 bases from J, with 15 bases between. The CDR3 runs 16 residues. Germline V gives CDR1 SGHAT, CDR2 FQNNGV. The CDR3 protein is CASSLGPLGATDTQYF. CDR3 nucleotides: TGTGCCAGCAGCTTGGGTCCGCTGGGGGCCACAGATACGCAGTATTTT.

This clone has more than one count but fewer than ten. The same CDR3 also results from other DNA sequences found in this sample. V usage is TRBV30 and J usage is TRBJ1-2; D not certain. The germline CDR1 and CDR2 sequences are GTSNPN and SVGIG (reference sequence). This CDR3 spans 12 amino acids. V was shortened by 0 bases and J by 4 bases, with 6 bases between the two germline ends. CDR3 DNA sequence: TGTGCCTGGAGTGTAGGAGGCTATGGCTACACCTTC. Translating gives CAWSVGGYGYTF.

The chain carries TRBV7-8 and TRBJ2-7, with 9 bases matching TRBD1. V trimming: 5 bases; J trimming: 3 bases; junction bases outside the gene matches: 8. Germline CDR1 is SGHVS and CDR2 is FQNEAQ. This CDR3 is 15 amino acids long. CDR3 region: CASSTGTGSYYEQYF. DNA for the CDR3: TGTGCCAGCAGCACGGGGACAGGGAGTTACTACGAGCAGTACTTC.

The chain joins TRBV9 to TRBJ1-6; D is undetermined. Germline V gene sequence: CDR1 SGDLS, CDR2 YYNGEE. There are 15 residues in the CDR3. V gave up 2 bases and J gave up 8 bases, with 14 bases separating them. The CDR3 is CASSVSPSRDSPLHF. In DNA, the CDR3 is TGTGCCAGCAGCGTGAGCCCTTCGAGAGATTCACCCCTCCACTTT.

The rearrangement joins TRBV25-1 to TRBJ2-1; D is unresolved. The CDR3 loop spans 12 amino acids. V lost 7 bases and J 2 bases, leaving 6 bases between the germline ends. Per germline, CDR1 MGHDK and CDR2 SYGVNS. In DNA form, the CDR3 reads TGTGCCAGCATGGCAGCCTACAATGAGCAGTTCTTC. It is translated as CASMAAYNEQFF.

V and J are TRBV9 and TRBJ2-1, with 10 positions matching TRBD2. Germline CDR1 SGDLS, CDR2 YYNGEE. This CDR3 is 16 amino acids long. V lost 3 bases to trimming and J lost 4 bases; unmatched junction nucleotides: 7. The CDR3: CASSASGRGGYNEQFF. DNA for the CDR3: TGTGCCAGCAGCGCCAGCGGGAGGGGGGGGTACAATGAGCAGTTCTTC.

The chain links TRBV9 to TRBJ2-3, with 9 bases identical to TRBD2. The junction had 2 bases not matched to a gene; V was cut back by 4 bases and J by 5 bases. The germline V gene encodes CDR1 SGDLS and CDR2 YYNGEE. This CDR3 contains 13 residues. This CDR3 reads CASSFSGRDTQYF. CDR3 sequence (DNA): TGTGCCAGCAGCTTTAGCGGGAGAGATACGCAGTATTTT.

The J gene is TRBJ2-1, the V gene TRBV27, with D perhaps TRBD2 (6 bases). Germline V gives CDR1 MNHEY, CDR2 SMNVEV (reference sequence). The CDR3 has 15 residues. Trimming took 4 bases from V and 5 from J, leaving 15 bases between them. CDR3 loop: CASSSLGGRDNEQFF. The CDR3 DNA reads TGTGCCAGCAGTTCACTGGGGGGAAGGGACAATGAGCAGTTCTTC.

The chain links TRBV21-1 to TRBJ1-4. TRBV21-1 is designated a pseudogene. The CDR3 consists of 16 residues. CDR3 coding DNA: TGTGCCAGCAGCAAGGAGGAACTTGGGACTAATGAAAAACTGTTTTTT. This gives the protein CASSKEELGTNEKLFF.

The V gene is TRBV30, the J gene TRBJ2-7; D possibly corresponds to TRBD1 (6 bases). V was cut by 4 bases and J by 6 bases, with 10 bases left in between. CDR1 and CDR2 from the germline V gene are GTSNPN and SVGIG (reference sequence). This CDR3 has 11 residues. CDR3 region: CAWTRGGEQYF. In nucleotides, the CDR3 is TGTGCCTGGACCAGGGGCGGCGAGCAGTACTTC.

A few counts support this clone. The chain is built from TRBV7-9 and TRBJ2-5, with TRBD2 matching over 7 bases. This CDR3 contains 12 residues. Germline V gives CDR1 SEHNR, CDR2 FQNEAQ (reference sequence). The junction had 0 bases not matched to a gene; V was cut back by 5 bases and J by 3 bases. This CDR3 is CASSRGEETQYF. CDR3 in DNA: TGTGCCAGCAGCCGGGGGGAAGAGACCCAGTACTTC.

The chain employs TRBV27 and TRBJ2-1; 7 bases agree with TRBD2. This CDR3 spans 11 amino acids. Trimming at V came to 4 bases and at J to 12 bases, leaving 3 bases not matched to a gene. Germline assignment: CDR1 MNHEY and CDR2 SMNVEV (reference sequence). DNA for the CDR3: TGTGCCAGCAGTTGGGAGGGCGGGCAGTTCTTC. This codes for CASSWEGGQFF.